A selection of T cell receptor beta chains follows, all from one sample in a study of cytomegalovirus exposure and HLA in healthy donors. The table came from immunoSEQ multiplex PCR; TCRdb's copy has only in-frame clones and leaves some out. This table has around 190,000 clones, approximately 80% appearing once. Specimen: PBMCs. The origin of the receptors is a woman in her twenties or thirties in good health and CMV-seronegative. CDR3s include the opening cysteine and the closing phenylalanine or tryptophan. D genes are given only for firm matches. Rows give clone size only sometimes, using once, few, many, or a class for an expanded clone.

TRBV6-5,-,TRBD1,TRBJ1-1,TGTGCCAGCAGGTGGTTGATACAGGGGGGAGCTTTCTTT,CASRWLIQGGAFF
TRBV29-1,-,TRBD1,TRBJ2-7,TGCAGCGTTGAAGGACAGGGGGCTAGTAGATCCTACGAGCAGTACTTC,CSVEGQGASRSYEQYF
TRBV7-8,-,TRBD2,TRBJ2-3,TGTGCCAGCAGCCCCGAAGTAGCGGGGAAGCATACGCAGTATTTT,CASSPEVAGKHTQYF
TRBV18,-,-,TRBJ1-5,TGTGCCAGCTCACCACTCCCGCGCTATAGCAATCAGCCCCAGCATTTT,CASSPLPRYSNQPQHF
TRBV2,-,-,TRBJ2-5,TGTGCCAGCAGTGAAGAAGAGGGCAGCTTGTACCAAGAGACCCAGTACTTC,CASSEEEGSLYQETQYF
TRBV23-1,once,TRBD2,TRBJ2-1,TGCGCCAGCAGTCGAAATGGGACTAGCGTTTCATCCAATGAGCAGTTCTTC,CASSRNGTSVSSNEQFF
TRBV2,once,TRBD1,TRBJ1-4,TGTGCCAGCAGTACAGGGGCGATCAATGAAAAACTGTTTTTT,CASSTGAINEKLFF
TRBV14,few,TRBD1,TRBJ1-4,TGTGCCAGCAGCCAAGCCCGGGGACAGAATGAAAAACTGTTTTTT,CASSQARGQNEKLFF
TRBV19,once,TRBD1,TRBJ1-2,TGTGCCAGTCGACAGGGGGCCTATGGCTACACCTTC,CASRQGAYGYTF
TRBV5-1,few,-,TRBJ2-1,TGCGCCAGCAGCTTCGACAGTTACAATGAGCAGTTCTTC,CASSFDSYNEQFF
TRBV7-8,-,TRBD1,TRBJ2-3,TGTGCCAGCAGCCCCGGGACAGGGGACACAGATACGCAGTATTTT,CASSPGTGDTDTQYF
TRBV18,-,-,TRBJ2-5,TGTGCCAGCTCACCCTTACTCATACCGATACAAGAGACCCAGTACTTC,CASSPLLIPIQETQYF
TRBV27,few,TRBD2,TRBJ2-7,TGTGCCAGCAGTTATAGCGGGCGAAGCTCCTACGAGCAGTACTTC,CASSYSGRSSYEQYF
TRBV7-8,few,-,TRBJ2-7,TGTGCCAGCAGCCCCGCTGCTAGGGAGCAGTACTTC,CASSPAAREQYF
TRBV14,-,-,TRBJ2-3,TGTGCCAGCAGCCAAGTTCGAGGGACTCAAGGATTCACAGATACGCAGTATTTT,CASSQVRGTQGFTDTQYF
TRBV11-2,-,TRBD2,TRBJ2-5,TGTGCCAGCAGCGACGGACTAGCGGGGGGGGAGACCCAGTACTTC,CASSDGLAGGETQYF
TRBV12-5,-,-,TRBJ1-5,TGTGCTAGTGGCAGGGGATACAATCAGCCCCAGCATTTT,CASGRGYNQPQHF
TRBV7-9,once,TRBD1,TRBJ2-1,TGTGCCAGCAGCGTACCAGACAGGGTTCTGATAAATGAGCAGTTCTTC,CASSVPDRVLINEQFF
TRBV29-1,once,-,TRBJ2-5,TGCAGCGCTACTTGGTCCCAGTACTTC,CSATWSQYF
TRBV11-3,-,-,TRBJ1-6,TGTGCCAGCAGCTTAGGGGGAGGCGAGGATTCACCCCTCCACTTT,CASSLGGGEDSPLHF
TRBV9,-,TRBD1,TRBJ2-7,TGTGCCAGCAGCCCCGGACAGGGGGTAACCACCATCTACGAGCAGTACTTC,CASSPGQGVTTIYEQYF
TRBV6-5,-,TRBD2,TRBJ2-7,TGTGCCAGCATGATAGCCGGGACTAGCGGCTACGAGCAGTACTTC,CASMIAGTSGYEQYF